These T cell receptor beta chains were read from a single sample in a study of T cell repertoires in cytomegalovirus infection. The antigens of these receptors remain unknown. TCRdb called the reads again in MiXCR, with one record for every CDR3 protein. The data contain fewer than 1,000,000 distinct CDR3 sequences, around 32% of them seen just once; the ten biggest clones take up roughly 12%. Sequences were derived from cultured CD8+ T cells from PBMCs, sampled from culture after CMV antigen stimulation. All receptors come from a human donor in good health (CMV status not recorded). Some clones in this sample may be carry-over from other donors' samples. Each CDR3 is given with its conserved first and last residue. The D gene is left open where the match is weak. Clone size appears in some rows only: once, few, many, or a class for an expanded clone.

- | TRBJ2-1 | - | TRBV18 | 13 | TGTGCCAGCTTAGGGACTTTGGGGAATGAGCAGTTCTTC | CASLGTLGNEQFF
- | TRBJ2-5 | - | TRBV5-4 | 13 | TGTGCCAGCAATATAATTGAGCAAGAGACCCAGTACTTC | CASNIIEQETQYF
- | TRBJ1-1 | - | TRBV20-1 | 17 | TGCAGTGCTAGCGGTTGGGAGGGAGGGTTCAAGAACACTGAAGCTTTCTTT | CSASGWEGGFKNTEAFF
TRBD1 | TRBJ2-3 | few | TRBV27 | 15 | TGTGCCAGCAGTCTACTACAGGGGCGCACAGATACGCAGTATTTT | CASSLLQGRTDTQYF
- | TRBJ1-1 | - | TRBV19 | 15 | TGTGCCAGTGCCTTCGGGGGGCGCGGGAACACTGAAGCTTTCTTT | CASAFGGRGNTEAFF
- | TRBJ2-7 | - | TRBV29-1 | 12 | TGCAGCGTTGAAGGGGGCACGGCGGGGCAGTACTTC | CSVEGGTAGQYF
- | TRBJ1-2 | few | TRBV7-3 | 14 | TGTGCCAGCAGCCCTGGACAGCTATCGGATGGCTACACCTTC | CASSPGQLSDGYTF
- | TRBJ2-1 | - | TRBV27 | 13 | TGTGCCAGCAGTCTCCGGGGCGGGGATGAGCAGTTCTTC | CASSLRGGDEQFF
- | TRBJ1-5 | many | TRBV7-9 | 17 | TGTGCCAGCAGCTTAGAAGGGCAGGGGCGAGAAGGTCAGCCCCAGCATTTT | CASSLEGQGREGQPQHF
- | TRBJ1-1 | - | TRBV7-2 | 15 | TGTGCCAGCAGCTTAGATAGCCGATTGAACACTGAAGCTTTCTTT | CASSLDSRLNTEAFF
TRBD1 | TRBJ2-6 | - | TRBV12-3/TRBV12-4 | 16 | TGTGCCAGCAGTTACACAGGGGGTACTGGGGCCAACGTCCTGACTTTC | CASSYTGGTGANVLTF
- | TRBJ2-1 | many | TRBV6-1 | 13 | TGTGCCAGCAGGCCCCTGTCCTACAATGAGCAGTTCTTC | CASRPLSYNEQFF
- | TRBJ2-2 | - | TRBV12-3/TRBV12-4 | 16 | TGTGCCAGCAGTTTAGCAGGGGGTCTAACAACCGGGGAGCTGTTTTTT | CASSLAGGLTTGELFF
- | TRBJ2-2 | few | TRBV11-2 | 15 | TGTGCCAGCAGCTTAGTTAACAGGCCCACCGGGGAGCTGTTTTTT | CASSLVNRPTGELFF
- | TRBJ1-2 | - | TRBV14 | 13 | TGTGCCAGCAGCCCAGGCGGGCGGACCGCTCGCACCTTC | CASSPGGRTARTF
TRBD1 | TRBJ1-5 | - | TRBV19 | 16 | TGTGCCAGTAGTTCGACAGGGTATCTGAGCAATCAGCCCCAGCATTTT | CASSSTGYLSNQPQHF
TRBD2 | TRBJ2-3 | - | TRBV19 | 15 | TGTGCCAGTACCCGGACTAGCCTTCGCACAGATACGCAGTATTTT | CASTRTSLRTDTQYF
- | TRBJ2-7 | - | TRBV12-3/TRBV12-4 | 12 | TGTGCCAGCAGCTCTGTATCCTACGAGCAGTACTTC | CASSSVSYEQYF
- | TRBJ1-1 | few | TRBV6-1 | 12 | TGTGCCAGCACCTTAGGGTACCGTGAAGCTTTCTTT | CASTLGYREAFF
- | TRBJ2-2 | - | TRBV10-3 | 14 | TGTGCCACCGCCGGAGGAGGGCAAGGCGGGGAGCTGTTTTTT | CATAGGGQGGELFF
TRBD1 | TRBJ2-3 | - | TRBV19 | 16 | TGTGCCAGTAGTATTGTCGACAGGGTAGGAGGAGATACGCAGTATTTT | CASSIVDRVGGDTQYF
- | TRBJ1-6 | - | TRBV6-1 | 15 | TGTGCCAGCAGTGAACAGGGGTTCTATAATTCACCCCTCCACTTT | CASSEQGFYNSPLHF
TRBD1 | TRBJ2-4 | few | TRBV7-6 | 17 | TGTGCCAGCAGCTTAAGGGGGCAGGGCCTGACCAAAAACATTCAGTACTTC | CASSLRGQGLTKNIQYF
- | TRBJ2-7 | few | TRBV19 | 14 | TGTGCCAGCGCACCATCGGGGGGCCGGGACGAGCAGTACTTC | CASAPSGGRDEQYF
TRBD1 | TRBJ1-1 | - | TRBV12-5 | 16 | TGTGCTAGTGGTCTCCAACCGACAGGGAAGGGGACTGAATCTTTCTTT | CASGLQPTGKGTESFF
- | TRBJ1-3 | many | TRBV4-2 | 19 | TGTGCCAGCAGCCAAGATCTTGGGGTTTATAGTAAAGCTGGAAACACCATATATTTT | CASSQDLGVYSKAGNTIYF
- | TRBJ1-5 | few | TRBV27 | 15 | TGTGCCAGCAGTTTACTTGGGGGAAGAAATCAGCCCCAGCATTTT | CASSLLGGRNQPQHF
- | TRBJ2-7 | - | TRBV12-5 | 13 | TGTGCTAGTGGTTCCGCTAGCGTAGTTGAGCAGTACTTC | CASGSASVVEQYF
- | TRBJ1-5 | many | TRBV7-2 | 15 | TGTGCCAGCAGCTTAAATAGGGGTTCTAATCAGCCCCAGCATTTT | CASSLNRGSNQPQHF
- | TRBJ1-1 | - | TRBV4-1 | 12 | TGCGCCAGCAGCCCAAAGGGGTCGGAAGCTTTCTTT | CASSPKGSEAFF
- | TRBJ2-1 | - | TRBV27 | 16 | TGTGCCAGCAGAGGTAGTATTGGGGGGGCCCTTGATGAGCAGTTCTTC | CASRGSIGGALDEQFF
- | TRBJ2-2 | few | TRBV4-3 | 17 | TGCGCCAGCAGCCCCGGGCCGAGGGCCACATTTGTCGGGGAGCTGTTTTTT | CASSPGPRATFVGELFF
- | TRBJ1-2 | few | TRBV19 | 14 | TGTGCCAGTAGTATAGGGTACCGAGACTATGGCTACACCTTC | CASSIGYRDYGYTF
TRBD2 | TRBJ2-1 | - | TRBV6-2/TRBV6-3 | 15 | TGTGCCAGCTCTGGGGGGGGAACCTCCTACAATGAGCAGTTCTTC | CASSGGGTSYNEQFF
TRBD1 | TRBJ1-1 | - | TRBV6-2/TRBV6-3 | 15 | TGTGCCAGCAGTCCCTCCACTTACAGGGGGACTGAAGCTTTCTTT | CASSPSTYRGTEAFF
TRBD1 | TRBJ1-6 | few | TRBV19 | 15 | TGTGCCAGTAGTGACCGGGACAGCCTTAATTCACCCCTCCACTTT | CASSDRDSLNSPLHF
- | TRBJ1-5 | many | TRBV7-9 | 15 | TGTGCCAGCAGCAAAGCAGGGAATAGCAATCAGCCCCAGCATTTT | CASSKAGNSNQPQHF
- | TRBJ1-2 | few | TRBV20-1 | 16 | TGCAGTGCTAGAGATCGAAATTGGGGGGTCCTCTATGGCTACACCTTC | CSARDRNWGVLYGYTF
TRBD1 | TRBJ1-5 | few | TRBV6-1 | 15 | TGTGCCAGCAGTCATACAGGGGCTCACAATCAGCCCCAGCATTTT | CASSHTGAHNQPQHF
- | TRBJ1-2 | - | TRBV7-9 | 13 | TGTGCCAGCAGCTTACGGGGGACTGAGGGCTACACCTTC | CASSLRGTEGYTF
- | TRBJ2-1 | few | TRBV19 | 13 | TGTGCCAGTAGTTCTCAGTTGTACAATGAGCAGTTCTTC | CASSSQLYNEQFF
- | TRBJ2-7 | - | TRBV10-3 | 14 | TGTGCCATCAAGGCAGGAGTCTCATCCTACGAGCAGTACTTC | CAIKAGVSSYEQYF
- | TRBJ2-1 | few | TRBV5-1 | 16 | TGCGCCAGCAGCTTGTACAGGACGGGACCTTACAATGAGCAGTTCTTC | CASSLYRTGPYNEQFF
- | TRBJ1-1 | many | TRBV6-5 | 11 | TGTGCCAGCGGGGTGAACACTGAAGCTTTCTTT | CASGVNTEAFF
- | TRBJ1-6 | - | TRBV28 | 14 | TGTGCCAGCAGTTTAGTCGAGGATAATTCACCCCTCCACTTT | CASSLVEDNSPLHF
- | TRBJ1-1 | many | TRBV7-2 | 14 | TGTGCCAGCAGCTTAAAACAGAGGAACACTGAAGCTTTCTTT | CASSLKQRNTEAFF
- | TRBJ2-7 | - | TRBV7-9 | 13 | TGTGCCAGCAGCCCGACCGGTCCCTACGAGCAGTACTTC | CASSPTGPYEQYF
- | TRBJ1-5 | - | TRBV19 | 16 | TGTGCCAGTAGTCTTGGGGGGGGGCTCACCAATCAGCCCCAGCATTTT | CASSLGGGLTNQPQHF
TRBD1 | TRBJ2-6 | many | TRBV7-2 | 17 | TGTGCCGTCGCCCCGGGACAGGGCTACTCTGGGGCCAACGTCCTGACTTTC | CAVAPGQGYSGANVLTF